These T cell receptor beta chains were read from a single sample in a study of CD8 T cells in Susac syndrome. TCRdb itself ran the immunoSEQ multiplex PCR reads through MiXCR, one entry per CDR3 protein. The data contain more than 55,000 distinct CDR3 sequences, roughly 94% of them singletons. The sample was CD8+ T cells from PBMCs. Receptors originate from a human donor in good health. Each CDR3 is given with its conserved first and last residue. D genes are given only for firm matches. Clone size is not always given. Where it is, it says once, few, many or a class for expanded clones.

V gene	clone size	J gene	D gene	CDR3 protein
TRBV28	.	TRBJ2-7	.	CASSLFPEGSEQYF
TRBV27	.	TRBJ2-7	.	CASSLGGEQYF
TRBV9	.	TRBJ2-1	TRBD2	CASSVGSGGLNEQFF
TRBV12-2	.	TRBJ2-3	.	CASRLWAGATDTQYF
TRBV7-9	.	TRBJ1-5	TRBD1	CASSLVGQASNQPQHF
TRBV4-1	.	TRBJ2-5	TRBD2	CASSQGTSGGLLRETQYF
TRBV7-9	.	TRBJ2-4	.	CASSLGGVGRENIQYF
TRBV29-1	.	TRBJ2-3	TRBD1	CSVEETGAPDTQYF
TRBV9	.	TRBJ2-7	.	CASSPLDSHYEQYF
TRBV6-2/TRBV6-3	.	TRBJ2-3	TRBD2	CASSYGGLATDTQYF
TRBV29-1	.	TRBJ2-1	.	CSVYSNEQFF
TRBV7-9	.	TRBJ2-6	.	CASSQLDPGANVLTF
TRBV6-5	once	TRBJ2-7	TRBD2	CASSEGLAVHEQYF
TRBV7-9	.	TRBJ1-2	.	CASSHPIEANYGYTF
TRBV20-1	.	TRBJ2-3	TRBD2	CSARWVAGGSTDTQYF
TRBV4-3	.	TRBJ2-1	TRBD2	CASSFTSGGARGQFF
TRBV13	.	TRBJ2-1	.	CASSPRQTSYNEQFF
TRBV7-9	.	TRBJ2-3	TRBD2	CASTLTSGGDTQYF
TRBV28	.	TRBJ1-1	.	CASSLTGGVNTEAFF
TRBV7-9	.	TRBJ2-7	.	CASSLGNRFDEQYF
TRBV28	.	TRBJ2-1	.	CASSPNVDNEQFF
TRBV28	.	TRBJ1-3	.	CASSLGNTIYF
TRBV7-2	.	TRBJ2-5	TRBD2	CASSPLAGGWETQYF
TRBV29-1	once	TRBJ2-2	.	CSVEGAGRYTGELFF
TRBV27	.	TRBJ1-2	TRBD1	CASSLGQGGGYTF
TRBV4-1	.	TRBJ2-7	.	CASSPLPDGTYEQYF
TRBV7-6	.	TRBJ1-2	TRBD1	CASSPGSGGVGGYTF
TRBV19	.	TRBJ2-3	TRBD2	CASSTSGDGTDTQYF
TRBV4-3	.	TRBJ1-2	.	CASSQDHEGYGYTF
TRBV3-1	.	TRBJ2-3	.	CASSQTTGQGPTDTQYF
TRBV7-9	.	TRBJ2-1	.	CASSPYKGENEQFF
TRBV12-3/TRBV12-4	.	TRBJ1-1	.	CASSLARNTEAFF
TRBV19	once	TRBJ1-1	.	CASLRQSNTEAFF
TRBV5-8	.	TRBJ2-5	TRBD1	CASSPGSTGQANF
TRBV7-2	.	TRBJ1-3	.	CASSLGGLENTIYF
TRBV11-2	.	TRBJ2-7	.	CASSFGGYEQYF
TRBV28	once	TRBJ1-2	TRBD1	CASSGDRGSHYGYTF
TRBV9	.	TRBJ2-1	.	CASSVDGFNEQFF